Listed here is a single TCR beta chain. This clone came up a few times. No cognate antigen has been identified for it. No much larger clone is present one base from it, and per-base qualities are unavailable. The sample originates from a study of beta chain features in type 1 diabetes (dated by TCRdb to the late 2010s). About the full investigation: Mean age, gender distribution, total cell number and subset yield were not different between patients and healthy donors. A total of over 90,000,000 sorted cells were examined across all samples, and a strong correlation was observed between cell number per subset and RNA yield. Naive and central memory subsets were obtained from all 30 or so donors, but regulatory and stem cell-like memory subsets were isolated from only 8 patients and 8 healthy donors. In the study, TCRB repertoires of sorted circulating CD4+ T cell subsets from recently diagnosed type 1 diabetes patients were compared with those of matched healthy donors.

From each donor, a single peripheral blood sample of around 0.12 L on average was drawn into heparinised tubes. A BD FACSAria II and a panel including CD45RO, CCR7, CD25, CD127, CD95 and CD27 were used to sort naive, central memory, regulatory and stem cell-like memory CD4+ T cells. Purity was above 98% for every sorted population. Right away, PBMCs were isolated by Lymphoprep density gradient centrifugation and were stained directly, with no culture step. So that batch effects would be minimized, each experiment stained and sorted samples in pairs, pairing one healthy donor with one patient. Broader findings and caveats from the paper: Because cDNA was sequenced instead of genomic DNA, activated cells with high expression could be over-represented, although the groups did not differ in activation or CD3 levels. Only small numbers of individuals were included in the HLA sub-analyses, which left unresolved whether HLA type had any influence on TCRB rearrangement. The naive, central memory and regulatory TCRB repertoires appeared to resemble one another more closely among patients than among healthy donors. At VDJ recombination sites, patients with type 1 diabetes made fewer insertions and deleted more nucleotides, a pattern implying thymic rearrangement abnormalities. PCR may preferentially amplify shorter templates, but because patient and control samples were amplified and corrected together, any resulting skew would affect both groups equally. A moderate but significant shortening of TCRB CDR3 length was observed in type 1 diabetes patients in all four CD4+ subsets.

The entire amount of isolated RNA was reverse transcribed using the High Capacity cDNA Reverse Transcription Kit, so the sequenced TCRB transcripts were expressed ones. Deep immunoSEQ sequencing was applied to naive, central memory and regulatory T cell samples, giving an average of roughly 3.6 million total reads per sample. Sorted cells were lysed in RLT buffer, and RNA was extracted using DNase-treated RNeasy Micro or Mini kits according to cell number. To prevent cross-contamination, every cell subset was processed on its own, while patient and healthy donor samples were processed together. Using the immunoSEQ multiplex PCR, TCRB sequences were amplified from cDNA into 87-bp fragments spanning the CDR3 region. The amplicons were sequenced using the Illumina HiSeq platform. Processing in the source paper ran as follows. Synthetic template baselines were used to correct PCR bias computationally, reads within Hamming distance 2 were collapsed together, and singletons that could not be merged were discarded. Reads were aligned to IMGT to assign V, D and J genes, CDR3 length, and insertions or deletions at six rearrangement sites. Clonotype counts were normalized to sorted cell number within each subset before computing true diversity and Gini coefficients with the tcR R package. The overlap coefficient, calculated on TCRB nucleotide sequences, was used to quantify repertoire sharing. Out-of-frame TCRB sequences from naive cells were analyzed as a proxy for the pre-selection repertoire. Held by TCRdb, this immuneACCESS table contains in-frame sequences only and omits some clones. Under half of the omission traces to an unresolved V gene where checked; the cause of the rest is unknown. Clone size and V and J calls were adopted from that table, with D and trimming inferred from the DNA. The sample table shows 150,000 or so clones, and around 63% are seen once. The ten largest clones add up to roughly 0.095% of the sample.

The sequencing sample was made of naive CD4+ T cells from blood. In the paper's terms, the cell subset or site label means: true naive CD4+ T cells. This clonotype originated in a man aged 30 to 39 with type 1 diabetes.

At the DNA level, the sequence is TGTGCCAGCAGTGACCAAAGGAGAGGAAACACTGAAGCTTTCTTT. Its amino acids are CASSDQRRGNTEAFF. This sequence uses TRBV25-1 and TRBJ1-1, with the D gene call left open. The CDR1 and CDR2 encoded by the germline V gene are MGHDK and SYGVNS. Including cysteine and phenylalanine, the CDR3 has 15 amino acids. Only the CDR3 region is kept as DNA, spanning 45 bases read in frame from base 1. The V and J ends are trimmed by 3 bases and 2 bases, leaving 13 bases between them.